This T cell receptor (beta chain) is from a study of T cells in Graves' hyperthyroidism and ophthalmopathy. Study conclusions and caveats: Onset of ophthalmopathy came a median approximately 6 months after the model predicted it. Peripheral blood also featured most of the thyroid clonotypes expanded above 0.001.

TCR beta CDR3 regions were amplified from RNA transcripts. RT-PCR in the first round (using the HTBI primer set) targeted the TCR CDR3. TCRdb itself ran the multiplex PCR reads through MiXCR, one entry per CDR3 protein. The sample contains fewer than 650,000 distinct CDR3 sequences, around 13% of which appear only once. Germline assignment: CDR1 MDHEN and CDR2 SYDVKM. V shed 1 base and J 4 bases; nucleotides not matched to a gene: 5. This CDR3 region has 16 residues. In its sample, this clonotype was seen many times. Its antigen is currently unknown. Orbital computed tomography and thyroid ultrasound, together with serum TRAb and thyroxine and clinical symptoms, were used for diagnoses.

This TCR was recovered from a middle-aged woman with Graves' hyperthyroidism. The rearrangement joins TRBV28 to TRBJ1-5; TRBD1 matches at 9 bases. Sequencing used blood. CDR3: CASSLFPGQGNQPQHF. In nucleotides, the CDR3 is TGTGCCAGCAGTTTATTCCCCGGACAGGGGAATCAGCCCCAGCATTTT. Full variable domain (remainder filled in from reference TRBV28 and TRBJ1-5): DVKVTQSSRYLVKRTGEKVFLECVQDMDHENMFWYRQDPGLGLRLIYFSYDVKMKEKGDIPEGYSVSREKKERFSLILESASTNQTSMYLCASSLFPGQGNQPQHFGDGTRLSIL.